The 23 T cell receptor beta chains given below trace back to one sample, sequenced in a study of cytomegalovirus exposure and HLA in healthy donors. PCR used 60 Vbeta primers and 13 Jbeta primers. TCRdb's table, derived via immunoSEQ multiplex PCR, lists solely in-frame clones and lacks some. This table lists about 39,000 clones. Sequencing was carried out using PBMCs. The receptors derive from a male donor in good health and CMV-seronegative.

V is TRBV18 and J is TRBJ1-4; TRBD1 matches at 8 bases. Germline V gives CDR1 KGHSH, CDR2 LQKENI. V shed 0 bases, J shed 5 bases, and the junction held 5 bases outside the gene matches. The CDR3 consists of 16 residues. CDR3 DNA sequence: TGTGCCAGCTCACCACCGGGACAGGCCTTGAATGAAAAACTGTTTTTT. As protein: CASSPPGQALNEKLFF.

The chain links TRBV28 to TRBJ2-7; D possibly corresponds to TRBD1 (6 bases). V dropped 5 bases and J dropped 2 bases, with 16 bases sitting between them. There are 15 residues in the CDR3. Per the germline V gene, CDR1 is MDHEN and CDR2 is SYDVKM. Here the CDR3 reads CASSGTGTLAYEQYF. CDR3 nucleotides: TGTGCCAGCAGTGGTACCGGGACACTCGCCTACGAGCAGTACTTC.

The CDR3 is CASSQDGTGGPYGYTF. CDR3 nucleotide sequence: TGCGCCAGCAGCCAAGATGGCACAGGGGGTCCCTATGGCTACACCTTC. J is TRBJ1-2 and V is TRBV4-1, with 8 nucleotides matching TRBD1. Trimming removed 0 bases from V and 4 bases from J; junction bases left unmatched: 7. Germline V gene data show CDR1 as MGHRA and CDR2 as YSYEKL. This CDR3 region has 16 residues.

This chain uses TRBV11-2 with TRBJ1-2; D is unclear. V lost 5 bases, J lost 4 bases, and 17 bases lay in between. This CDR3 is built from 15 residues. Germline values: CDR1 SGHAT, CDR2 FQNNGV. As DNA, the CDR3 is TGTGCCAGCAGCCCTCTTAAGAGAGAACTCTATGGCTACACCTTC. Translated, it gives CASSPLKRELYGYTF.

V and J are TRBV6-1 and TRBJ1-5; 9 nucleotides agree with TRBD1. The length of the CDR3 is 16 residues. Germline V CDR1 and CDR2: MNHNS, SASEGT. The J segment lost 1 base and the V segment lost 4 bases, leaving 5 bases of the junction unmatched. In DNA, the CDR3 is TGTGCCAGCAGTGCAAGGACAGGGGTAAGCAATCAGCCCCAGCATTTT. Its protein is CASSARTGVSNQPQHF.

V gene TRBV5-4 combines with J gene TRBJ1-5, with TRBD1 matching over 7 bases. Germline V gene lookup returns CDR1 SGHNT and CDR2 YYREEE (reference sequence). The length of the CDR3 is 15 residues. V shed 0 bases, J shed 4 bases, and the junction held 4 bases outside the gene matches. The DNA for the CDR3 is TGTGCCAGCAGCTTGGGGGGACAGAGAAATCAGCCCCAGCATTTT. Its translation: CASSLGGQRNQPQHF.

The chain carries TRBV7-3 and TRBJ1-4; no clear D gene. CDR1 is SGHTA, CDR2 FQGTGA, per germline. The V end was cut by 5 bases, the J end by 3 bases, with 13 bases between. The CDR3 contains 15 residues. This CDR3 is CASSATGGANEKLFF. For the CDR3, the DNA is TGTGCCAGCAGCGCCACGGGCGGGGCTAATGAAAAACTGTTTTTT.

This chain joins TRBV28 and TRBJ2-7; weak D call: TRBD2 (6 bases). Germline CDR1 reads MDHEN; CDR2 reads SYDVKM. CDR3 length equals 14 residues. V dropped 3 bases and J dropped 1 base, with 10 bases sitting between them. As DNA, the CDR3 is TGTGCCAGCAGTTTCCGGGGGAAGTCCTACGAGCAGTACTTC. Translation: CASSFRGKSYEQYF.

This chain links TRBV7-9 with TRBJ2-7; 8 bases fit TRBD1. CDR3 length equals 15 residues. The germline CDR1 and CDR2 sequences are SEHNR and FQNEAQ (reference sequence). V lost 2 bases, J lost 1 base, and 4 bases stayed unmatched. CDR3 nucleotide sequence: TGTGCCAGCAGCTTAACAGGGGGAATATCCTACGAGCAGTACTTC. Its translation: CASSLTGGISYEQYF. The complete variable domain, with remaining parts taken from reference TRBV7-9 and TRBJ2-7, reads DTGVSQNPRHKITKRGQNVTFRCDPISEHNRLYWYRQTLGQGPEFLTYFQNEAQLEKSRLLSDRFSAERPKGSFSTLEIQRTEQGDSAMYLCASSLTGGISYEQYFGPGTRLTVT.

The chain's CDR3 is CSVEMAGYTF. The CDR3, as DNA: TGCAGCGTTGAGATGGCTGGCTACACCTTC. V usage is TRBV29-1 and J usage is TRBJ1-2, with no clear D. The germline gives CDR1 SQVTM, CDR2 ANQGSEA. The V and J ends lost 3 bases and 7 bases respectively, with 6 bases between them. This CDR3 has 10 amino acids.

In regard to this clone: At one boundary the junction diverges from the germline segment, which might be a read error. This chain uses TRBV6-1 with TRBJ2-2, with TRBD1 matching over 7 bases. Germline assignment: CDR1 MNHNS and CDR2 SASEGT. The length of the CDR3 is 15 residues. CDR3 amino acids: CASSGQGLGTGELLF. For the CDR3, the DNA is TGTGCCAGCAGTGGACAGGGTCTCGGCACCGGGGAGCTGCTTTTT.

J is TRBJ1-4 and V is TRBV14, with 7 nucleotides matching TRBD1. Germline lookup yields CDR1 SGHDN and CDR2 FVKESK. V was pared by 1 base and J by 5 bases, with 7 bases of the junction left unmatched. CDR3 length equals 16 residues. The CDR3 protein is CASSQVPTGSNEKLFF. The CDR3, as DNA: TGTGCCAGCAGCCAAGTCCCGACAGGGTCAAATGAAAAACTGTTTTTT.

The rearrangement joins TRBV7-3 to TRBJ2-2; 7 bases match TRBD1. Germline-derived CDR1 and CDR2 are SGHTA and FQGTGA. J lost 0 bases, V lost 5 bases, and 3 bases had no gene match. This CDR3 is built from 15 residues. CDR3 region: CASSRDRANTGELFF. The CDR3 region has the DNA TGTGCCAGCAGCCGAGACAGGGCGAACACCGGGGAGCTGTTTTTT.

This rearrangement joins TRBV19 to TRBJ1-4, with TRBD1 matching 12 bases. This CDR3 has 14 residues. Looked up from germline, CDR1 is LNHDA and CDR2 is SQIVND (reference sequence). V dropped 9 bases and J dropped 6; count of bases not matched to a gene: 5. CDR3 loop: CASRDRGRDEKLFF. The DNA for the CDR3 is TGTGCCAGCAGGGACAGGGGGCGTGATGAAAAACTGTTTTTT.

The chain joins TRBV5-4 to TRBJ1-5; 7 positions agree with TRBD1. The CDR3 contains 14 residues. Germline assignment: CDR1 SGHNT and CDR2 YYREEE (reference sequence). Losses at the gene ends were 4 bases for V and 4 bases for J; bases not matched to a gene: 5. Here the CDR3 DNA reads TGTGCCAGCAGCCTCGGGACAGCTAATCAGCCCCAGCATTTT. Its translation is CASSLGTANQPQHF.

About this clone: A read error may produce the germline difference seen at one junction end. The chain has TRBV5-4 and TRBJ2-7; 12 positions match TRBD1. This CDR3 has 13 amino acids. Germline values: CDR1 SGHNT, CDR2 YYREEE (reference sequence). The DNA for the CDR3 is TGTGCCAGCAGTTACCGGGACAGGGGGCGCGAGGACTTC. It is translated as CASSYRDRGREDF.

The chain couples TRBV19 to TRBJ2-6; a possible D gene is TRBD1 (6 bases). The germline CDR1 and CDR2 sequences are LNHDA and SQIVND (reference sequence). The CDR3 contains 16 residues. Trimming took off 1 base at V and 2 bases at J, with 9 bases between the two ends. In DNA, the CDR3 is TGTGCCAGTAGTATAGGGCCAGGGGCTGGGGCCAACGTCCTGACTTTC. This codes for CASSIGPGAGANVLTF.

The chain has TRBV29-1 and TRBJ2-3; D is possibly TRBD2 (5 bases). Trimming pared 4 bases from V and 6 bases from J, leaving 20 bases between. Looked up from germline, CDR1 is SQVTM and CDR2 is ANQGSEA. The CDR3 totals 15 residues. DNA of the CDR3: TGCAGCGTTGGGTCCCTAGCCCGATCTGCCGATACGCAGTATTTT. Its translation: CSVGSLARSADTQYF.

This rearrangement joins TRBV6-1 to TRBJ2-5; D not resolved. V was shortened by 3 bases and J by 4 bases, with 6 bases between the two germline ends. Germline V CDR1 and CDR2: MNHNS, SASEGT. The CDR3 length is 12 residues. CDR3 nucleotides: TGTGCCAGCAGTGATAGAAGAGAGACCCAGTACTTC. Translation: CASSDRRETQYF.

The rearrangement uses TRBV2 and TRBJ2-1, with 15 bases that match TRBD2. The CDR3 runs 17 residues. CDR1 and CDR2 (germline): SNHLY, FYNNEI. After removal of 2 bases from V and 10 bases from J, the junction contained 9 bases not matched to a gene. The chain's CDR3 is CASSETPGLAGGGEQFF. In DNA form, the CDR3 reads TGTGCCAGCAGTGAAACCCCGGGACTAGCGGGGGGAGGAGAGCAGTTCTTC.

The gene calls are TRBV6-1 and TRBJ2-3, with D unclear. Per germline, CDR1 MNHNS and CDR2 SASEGT. The CDR3 has 14 residues. Trimming removed 4 bases from V and 0 bases from J, with 8 bases in between. The DNA for the CDR3 is TGTGCCAGCAGTGCTCCGACTAGCACAGATACGCAGTATTTT. This codes for CASSAPTSTDTQYF.

The chain employs TRBV27 and TRBJ1-5; no clear D. CDR1 and CDR2 (germline): MNHEY, SMNVEV (reference sequence). There are 15 residues in the CDR3. Trimming left V 5 bases short and J 1 base short, with 12 bases between. Written as DNA, the CDR3 is TGTGCCAGCAGTCCCTTGAGCGGGAGCAATCAGCCCCAGCATTTT. It encodes CASSPLSGSNQPQHF.

The chain is built from TRBV10-3 and TRBJ2-2; 13 nucleotides align to TRBD2. The CDR3 spans 17 residues. V lost 7 bases, J lost 0 bases, and 5 bases stayed unmatched. CDR1 and CDR2 (germline): ENHRY, SYGVKD. CDR3 nucleotide sequence: TGTGCCATCAATCGACTAGCGGGGGGCCCGAACACCGGGGAGCTGTTTTTT. Its protein product is CAINRLAGGPNTGELFF.